A selection of T cell receptor beta chains follows, all from one sample in a study of blood T cell repertoires in COVID-19. Some clones are missing from TCRdb's copy, which holds only in-frame ones; the method was immunoSEQ multiplex PCR. The sample carries a few hundred thousand clones, less than 90% recorded once. The sequencing sample was made of peripheral blood. The receptors here all came from a man between 25 and 39 years old with active or convalescent COVID-19. The CDR3 runs from the conserved cysteine through the conserved F or W. The D gene is left open where the match is weak. Rows give clone size only sometimes, using once, few, many, or a class for an expanded clone.

>TRBD2|.|TRBV14|TRBJ2-2
TGTGCCAGCAGCCGAACCACTAGCGCCGGGGAGCTGTTTTTT
CASSRTTSAGELFF
>.|.|TRBV12-2|TRBJ2-7
TGTGCAAGTCACACAGGGGGGGCCCAGACATCAGGCTACGAGCAGTACTTC
CASHTGGAQTSGYEQYF
>.|.|TRBV7-2|TRBJ1-1
TGTGCCAGCAGCTTGTCCCCAGACAGCCTCACTGAAGCTTTCTTT
CASSLSPDSLTEAFF
>TRBD2|.|TRBV2|TRBJ2-1
TGTGCCAGCAGTTTACTAGCGGGAAGTCGGGTTGAGCAGTTCTTC
CASSLLAGSRVEQFF
>TRBD1|.|TRBV28|TRBJ1-5
TGTGCCAGCAGCCAGGGGGCCCTTAATCAGCCCCAGCATTTT
CASSQGALNQPQHF
>.|.|TRBV30|TRBJ1-5
TGTGCCTGGAGTGTCGTCGGCTGGCTAGGACAGCCCCAGCATTTT
CAWSVVGWLGQPQHF
>.|.|TRBV3-1/TRBV3-2|TRBJ2-5
TGTGCCAGCAGCCAAAACCCGTCAGGGGAGACCCAGTACTTC
CASSQNPSGETQYF
>TRBD2|.|TRBV10-2|TRBJ2-7
TGCGCCAGCCTAGCGGGGGGGACATCCTACGAGCAGTACTTC
CASLAGGTSYEQYF
>.|.|TRBV29-1|TRBJ1-3
TGCAGCGTTGTACCTAGCTCTGGAAACACCATATATTTT
CSVVPSSGNTIYF
>TRBD1|.|TRBV10-3|TRBJ1-1
TGTGCCATTAGACAGGGAACTGAAGCTTTCTTT
CAIRQGTEAFF
>TRBD1|.|TRBV28|TRBJ1-2
TGTGCCAGCACCCCCGGGGACAGGGGGTTCTATGGCTACACCTTC
CASTPGDRGFYGYTF
>.|.|TRBV6-1|TRBJ2-7
TGTGCCAGCAGTGACGTTAGTTGGCGGAATTACGAGCAGTACTTC
CASSDVSWRNYEQYF
>TRBD1|.|TRBV29-1|TRBJ1-1
TGCAGCGTGGAACAGGGGGCGAAAGGTTCTTTCTTT
CSVEQGAKGSFF
>.|.|TRBV21-1|TRBJ2-2
TGTGCCAGACCGGGACTAGCGGGGAACACCGGGGAGCTGTTTTTT
CARPGLAGNTGELFF
>.|.|TRBV25-1|TRBJ1-2
TGTGCCAGCAGTGCGGGGGGCGAGAGGGACACCTTC
CASSAGGERDTF
>.|.|TRBV25-1|TRBJ1-1
TGTGCCAGCCAGCGGGGGCAGGTTGGTTTCTTT
CASQRGQVGFF
>TRBD2|.|TRBV15|TRBJ2-3
TGTGCCACCAGCAGCGAACCCGGGACTAGCGGAGCCTACGCCATAGATACGCAGTATTTT
CATSSEPGTSGAYAIDTQYF
>.|.|TRBV4-3|TRBJ1-2
TGCGCCAGCAGCCAAGAGAGATGGGGCCCCGCAAGCGGCTACACCTTC
CASSQERWGPASGYTF
>.|.|TRBV19|TRBJ1-2
TGTGCCACCAGGGGAAGGGGCGTTGAGGACTATGGCTACACCTTC
CATRGRGVEDYGYTF
>.|.|TRBV6-2/TRBV6-3|TRBJ1-4
TGTGCCAGCAGCGGGGGCCAGGGTCCAAAACTGTTTTTT
CASSGGQGPKLFF
>TRBD1|.|TRBV11-2|TRBJ2-1
TGTGCCAGCAGCTTATTGGGGACAGGGGGCGTGAATGAGCAGTTCTTC
CASSLLGTGGVNEQFF
>TRBD2|.|TRBV5-5|TRBJ2-3
TGTGCCAGCAGCCTCATGAGCGGGAGCCGAAGGAGGGATACGCAGTATTTT
CASSLMSGSRRRDTQYF
>TRBD2|once|TRBV4-1|TRBJ2-3
TGCGCCAGCAGCCAAGGACTAGCGGGCGGCACAGATACGCAGTATTTT
CASSQGLAGGTDTQYF
>.|.|TRBV27|TRBJ2-5
TGTGCCAGCAGTCCCCAACAAGAGACCCAGTACTTC
CASSPQQETQYF
>TRBD1|.|TRBV11-1|TRBJ2-5
TGTGCCAGCAGCTTAGACAGGGGCGGGGAGACCCAGTACTTC
CASSLDRGGETQYF
>TRBD2|.|TRBV4-2|TRBJ2-7
TGTGCCAGCAGCCACATAGCGGGGGGGACCTCCTACGAGCAGTACTTC
CASSHIAGGTSYEQYF
>.|.|TRBV7-2|TRBJ1-2
TGTGCCAGCAGCTTAGACTCCTACGCCACCCGGGGCTACACCTTC
CASSLDSYATRGYTF
>TRBD2|.|TRBV5-1|TRBJ2-1
TGCGCCAGCAGCTCCAATAGCGGGAGAGTCTACAATGAGCAGTTCTTC
CASSSNSGRVYNEQFF
>.|.|TRBV29-1|TRBJ2-7
TGCAGCGTTTCTCAAGGAATGACAAACACCTACGAGCAGTACTTC
CSVSQGMTNTYEQYF
>.|.|TRBV5-1|TRBJ2-2
TGCGCCAGCAGACTCAGGCCTCTCACCGGGGAGCTGTTTTTT
CASRLRPLTGELFF
>.|once|TRBV12-2|TRBJ2-5
TGTGCAAGTCGCTTTCCCCTCGGGGGGGGCCAAGAGACCCAGTACTTC
CASRFPLGGGQETQYF
>.|.|TRBV5-1|TRBJ1-3
TGCGCCAGCAGCCTCACACCCGGAGGAGCTGGAAACACCATATATTTT
CASSLTPGGAGNTIYF
>.|.|TRBV9|TRBJ1-2
TGTGCCAGCAGCGTAGCTACACAGGGTTTAGAAGGCTACACCTTC
CASSVATQGLEGYTF
>.|.|TRBV19|TRBJ2-1
TGTGCCAGTAGTATTAGGGGACTCTCCAATGAGCAGTTCTTC
CASSIRGLSNEQFF
>.|once|TRBV28|TRBJ1-1
TGTGCCAGCAGAGGCCCGGGAGCTTTCTTT
CASRGPGAFF
>TRBD2|.|TRBV7-9|TRBJ2-7
TGTGCCAGCAGCTTAGGGCTAGCGGGGACATACGAGCAGTACTTC
CASSLGLAGTYEQYF
>.|.|TRBV28|TRBJ1-1
TGTGCCAGCAGTTTACGCCCCCGGGGGGCTGAAGCTTTCTTT
CASSLRPRGAEAFF
>.|.|TRBV19|TRBJ1-4
TGTGCCAGTAGTATAGGAGGGTCAAGCGAAAAACTGTTTTTT
CASSIGGSSEKLFF
>.|.|TRBV18|TRBJ1-1
TGTGCCAGCTCACCGCTCCAACCTGGACGGGCGGGTGATACTGAAGCTTTCTTT
CASSPLQPGRAGDTEAFF
>.|.|TRBV28|TRBJ2-7
TGTGCCAGCAGTTCCATCACCCTCAGGGGTTCCGAGCAGTACTTC
CASSSITLRGSEQYF
>TRBD2|once|TRBV7-9|TRBJ2-2
TGTGCCAGCAGCCCCCGCGGGGGGGTTGTCGGGGAGCTGTTTTTT
CASSPRGGVVGELFF
>TRBD1|.|TRBV6-5|TRBJ1-5
TGTGCCAGCAGCACCGGGACAGGGAATCAGCCCCAGCATTTT
CASSTGTGNQPQHF
>TRBD2|.|TRBV7-2|TRBJ2-7
TGTGCCAGCAGCTCGGGACTAGCGGGGGAGCAGTACTTC
CASSSGLAGEQYF
>.|.|TRBV19|TRBJ1-2
TGTGCCAGTAGTCCAGGTCCGGTCGCCTATGGCTACACCTTC
CASSPGPVAYGYTF
>.|.|TRBV6-6|TRBJ2-7
TGTGCCAGCAGCCAAGCTGGAGAATCCTACGAGCAGTACTTC
CASSQAGESYEQYF
>.|.|TRBV6-6|TRBJ1-1
TGTGCCAGCATCATGCACCGGGGAACTGAAGCTTTCTTT
CASIMHRGTEAFF
>TRBD1|.|TRBV24-1|TRBJ2-3
TGTGCCACCAGTGTCATTGGGACAGGGGGCACAGATACGCAGTATTTT
CATSVIGTGGTDTQYF
>TRBD1|.|TRBV2|TRBJ1-1
TGTGCCAGCAGTGTCGGGACAGGGGGAACCACTGAAGCTTTCTTT
CASSVGTGGTTEAFF
>TRBD1|.|TRBV2|TRBJ1-2
TGTGCCAGCAGTGAAAGGACAGGGGGCACTTATGGCTACACCTTC
CASSERTGGTYGYTF
>.|.|TRBV7-8|TRBJ1-1
TGTGCCAGCAGCCTTCAGGGGTTTGAAGCTTTCTTT
CASSLQGFEAFF
>TRBD1|.|TRBV3-1/TRBV3-2|TRBJ1-2
TGTGCCAGCAGCCACCTCCGGGACAGAGGCGGCTACACCTTC
CASSHLRDRGGYTF
>.|.|TRBV18|TRBJ2-2
TGTGCCAGCTCACCAGCGCCCCTCGTTGGGACATACACCGGGGAGCTGTTTTTT
CASSPAPLVGTYTGELFF
>TRBD1|once|TRBV30|TRBJ1-6
TGTGCCTGGGACAGGGTTGGTTCACCCCTCCACTTT
CAWDRVGSPLHF
>TRBD1|once|TRBV5-1|TRBJ1-2
TGCGCCAGCAGCAGCTCCGGGACAGAAGCCTATGGCTACACCTTC
CASSSSGTEAYGYTF
>.|few|TRBV4-3|TRBJ2-7
TGCGCCAGCAGCCAAGATCTTGGCTCATTCTACGAGCAGTACTTC
CASSQDLGSFYEQYF
>TRBD2|.|TRBV28|TRBJ2-1
TGTGCCAGCAGTTCCCCCATAGCGGGAGGGCCGGGGAATGAGCAGTTCTTC
CASSSPIAGGPGNEQFF
>TRBD1|once|TRBV2|TRBJ1-5
TGTGCCAGCAGACCCGGGACAGAAGCTGGTCAGCCCCAGCATTTT
CASRPGTEAGQPQHF
>.|few|TRBV7-2|TRBJ2-7
TGTGCCAGCACTCCGTCAATCGGCGAGCAGTACTTC
CASTPSIGEQYF
>.|.|TRBV5-1|TRBJ1-1
TGCGCCAGCAGCTTGTCAGGGCTTGAAGCTTTCTTT
CASSLSGLEAFF
>.|.|TRBV7-3|TRBJ2-3
TGTGCCAGCAGCTTAGCGGCCCCAGATACGCAGTATTTT
CASSLAAPDTQYF